These T cell receptor beta chains were read from a single sample in a study of shared clonotypes between healthy human individuals. The table came from immunoSEQ multiplex PCR; TCRdb's copy has only in-frame clones and leaves some out. The table records about 960,000 clones, approximately 80% of them present only once. Sequencing was done on a sample of memory CD4+ T cells sorted from blood. These receptors were collected from a man younger than 35 in good health. Each CDR3 is given without its conserved first and last residue. The order of the fields is CDR3 length, J gene, V gene, CDR3 protein.

cdr3_length: 15
j_call: TRBJ1-2
v_call: TRBV10-3
cdr3_aa: AISERTGTGAGGGYT

cdr3_length: 13
j_call: TRBJ1-1
v_call: TRBV5-5
cdr3_aa: ASSRTPGWDTEAF

cdr3_length: 10
j_call: TRBJ1-5
v_call: TRBV28
cdr3_aa: ASRTLGQPQH

cdr3_length: 11
j_call: TRBJ2-3
v_call: TRBV21-1
cdr3_aa: ASGDRDTDTQY

cdr3_length: 11
j_call: TRBJ2-2
v_call: TRBV7-9
cdr3_aa: ASRTQGVGELF

cdr3_length: 13
j_call: TRBJ2-7
v_call: TRBV18
cdr3_aa: ASSPGQRSSYEQY

cdr3_length: 12
j_call: TRBJ2-1
v_call: TRBV6-6
cdr3_aa: ATADGGSYNEQF

cdr3_length: 11
j_call: TRBJ2-5
v_call: TRBV2
cdr3_aa: ASSFRTGETQY

cdr3_length: 16
j_call: TRBJ2-1
v_call: TRBV19
cdr3_aa: ASSSQTPSGGRYNEQF

cdr3_length: 12
j_call: TRBJ2-1
v_call: TRBV10-2
cdr3_aa: ASRSGLAGGEQF

cdr3_length: 10
j_call: TRBJ2-5
v_call: TRBV6-9
cdr3_aa: ASPRRGETQY

cdr3_length: 11
j_call: TRBJ2-5
v_call: TRBV4-1
cdr3_aa: ASSQDRRETQY

cdr3_length: 13
j_call: TRBJ1-1
v_call: TRBV6-4
cdr3_aa: ASSDTNRGYTEAF

cdr3_length: 13
j_call: TRBJ2-1
v_call: TRBV5-8
cdr3_aa: ASSLLATGGNEQF

cdr3_length: 11
j_call: TRBJ1-1
v_call: TRBV2
cdr3_aa: ASRRDRDTEAF

cdr3_length: 11
j_call: TRBJ1-2
v_call: TRBV2
cdr3_aa: ARHPTQGNGYT

cdr3_length: 13
j_call: TRBJ1-4
v_call: TRBV6-1
cdr3_aa: ASSRDIATNEKLF

cdr3_length: 19
j_call: TRBJ2-1
v_call: TRBV4-1
cdr3_aa: ASSQDAGPPGLTEKYNEQF

cdr3_length: 11
j_call: TRBJ2-3
v_call: TRBV29-1
cdr3_aa: SVESYSTDTQY

cdr3_length: 14
j_call: TRBJ2-5
v_call: TRBV5-1
cdr3_aa: ASSSGLAGRQETQY

cdr3_length: 12
j_call: TRBJ2-2
v_call: TRBV19
cdr3_aa: ASSIGGNTGELF

cdr3_length: 13
j_call: TRBJ2-6
v_call: TRBV5-1
cdr3_aa: ASSSGGSGANVLT

cdr3_length: 13
j_call: TRBJ2-1
v_call: TRBV28
cdr3_aa: ASSLDRGAYNEQF

cdr3_length: 12
j_call: TRBJ2-2
v_call: TRBV5-1
cdr3_aa: ASSLWQGAGELF

cdr3_length: 15
j_call: TRBJ2-3
v_call: TRBV11-2
cdr3_aa: ASSFGSGLLGTDTQY

cdr3_length: 12
j_call: TRBJ1-6
v_call: TRBV6-5
cdr3_aa: ASSYFTRNSPLH

cdr3_length: 10
j_call: TRBJ2-3
v_call: TRBV5-1
cdr3_aa: ASSRTTDTQY

cdr3_length: 14
j_call: TRBJ1-6
v_call: TRBV4-1
cdr3_aa: ASNPKAQGGNSPLH